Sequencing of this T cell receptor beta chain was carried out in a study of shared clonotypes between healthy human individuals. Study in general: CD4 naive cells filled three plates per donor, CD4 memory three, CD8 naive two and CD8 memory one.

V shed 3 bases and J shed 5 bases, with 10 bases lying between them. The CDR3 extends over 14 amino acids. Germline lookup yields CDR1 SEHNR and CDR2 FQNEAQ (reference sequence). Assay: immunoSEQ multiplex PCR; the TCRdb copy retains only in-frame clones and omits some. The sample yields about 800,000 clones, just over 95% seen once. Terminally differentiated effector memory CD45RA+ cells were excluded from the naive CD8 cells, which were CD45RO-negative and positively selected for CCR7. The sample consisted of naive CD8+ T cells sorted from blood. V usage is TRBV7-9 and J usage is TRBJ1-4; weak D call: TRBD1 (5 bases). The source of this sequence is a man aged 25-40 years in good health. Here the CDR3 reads CASSFGGTNEKLFF. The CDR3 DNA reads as TGTGCCAGCAGCTTTGGGGGGACCAATGAAAAACTGTTTTTT.